The source of this T cell receptor beta chain is a study of memory CD4+ T cells and cytomegalovirus serostatus (dated by TCRdb to between 2018 and 2021). The study in broad terms: The 33 healthy Belgian adults in the cohort included 9 who were CMV seropositive and 24 who were CMV seronegative. To replicate a published TCR-based CMV serostatus classifier, the study sequenced CD4+ memory TCRbeta repertoires from a Belgian cohort whose cytomegalovirus serostatus was known.

This clone was counted once. The antigen it binds to is not known. No quality values exist for individual bases; no much larger clone is one base distant. The Quick-DNA Microprep Kit was used to extract genomic DNA from the sorted cells. TCRbeta DNA was amplified with the immunoSEQ hsTCRbeta kit following the manufacturer's protocol. TCRbeta libraries were sequenced on an Illumina MiSeq instrument. In the paper's pipeline: After out-of-frame sequences were removed, millions of distinct TCRbeta sequences remained, averaging about 67,000 per individual. Each individual was scored according to the count of about 150 previously reported CMV-associated TCRbeta sequences and the total productive distinct TCRbeta count. A beta-binomial model was reimplemented in Python, and random forests from scikit-learn, run with default parameters, were trained on data from the US cohort. On the Belgian cohort, classifier performance was reported as the median AUC, along with percentile confidence intervals, across 10,000 bootstrap iterations. Here the immuneACCESS table is served through TCRdb, limited to in-frame sequences with V and J called. Missing clones are a known gap in these copies; in checked studies unresolved V genes cover under half, and the rest lacks a known reason. V and J calls plus clone size are reproduced from that table; the DNA served to infer D and trimming. Here the sample has under 55,000 clones; approximately 82% occur a single time. Roughly 2% of the sample is taken by the ten largest.

On the study overall, not on this receptor specifically: For predicting CMV serostatus, the median bootstrapped AUC was approximately 0.95 using the original framework and about 0.9 using a US-trained random forest. Unlike the original study, which covered naive and memory CD4+ and CD8+ populations, the Belgian study sequenced only CD4+CD45RO+ memory cells. Of fewer than 200 previously reported CMV-associated TCRbeta sequences, approximately 70 appeared in the CD4+ memory repertoires, each in one to five individuals. A median bootstrapped AUC of almost 0.96 with a 95% CI of 0.76-1.00 was achieved on the Belgian cohort by the original-framework classifier. The results were interpreted as suggesting that the CMV-associated TCR signature is mostly present in the CD4+ memory repertoire.

V lost 4 bases and J lost 4 bases; the stretch between them is 15 bases long. CDR1 is given as SGHDT and CDR2 as YYEEEE, both from the germline V gene. The CDR3 covers 15 residues, taking in both the cysteine and the phenylalanine. Solely the CDR3 DNA is kept, with 45 bases framed from the first base. Single viable CD3+CD4+CD8-CD45RO+ cells were sorted as memory CD4+ T cells on a FACSAria II. CMV serostatus was determined with a Roche Elecsys assay detecting serum IgG against CMV pp150, pp28, p38 and p52. After the samples were thawed, total CD4+ T cells were enriched through positive selection using CD4 magnetic microbeads. Samples originated from another study that specifically interrogated the CD4+ T cell memory repertoire. Peripheral blood mononuclear cells were isolated and cryopreserved following standard operating procedures; serum was stored at -80 °C. Staining used CD3-PerCP (BW264/56), CD4-APC (RPA-T4), CD45RO-PE (UCHT1) and CD8-Pacific Orange (3B5) antibodies, with Sytox blue excluding non-viable cells.

Sequenced: memory CD4+ T cells from blood. The chain links TRBV5-6 with TRBJ2-1; the D gene assignment is ambiguous. The origin of this receptor is an adult in good health and CMV-seropositive. The bases are TGTGCCAGCAGCGTTGGACGGATTTTTTACAATGAGCAGTTCTTC. This gives the protein CASSVGRIFYNEQFF.